This record concerns one T cell receptor beta chain sequence. These data belong to a study of T cells in Graves' hyperthyroidism and ophthalmopathy. Study-wide background: The blood sample was taken at first diagnosis, before treatment began.

The CDR3 regions of TCR beta were amplified from RNA transcripts. The HTBI primer set was used in a first-round RT-PCR of the TCR CDR3. In TCRdb, the multiplex PCR reads were re-called with MiXCR into one record per CDR3 protein. The sample records around 260,000 distinct CDR3 sequences, less than 30% being singletons. Losses at the gene ends were 6 bases for V and 3 bases for J; bases not matched to a gene: 8. CDR1 is MNHNS and CDR2 is SASEGT in the germline V gene. The CDR3 runs to 14 residues. Sequenced sample: blood. This chain connects TRBV6-1 to TRBJ2-7; 7 bases are a match to TRBD1. The receptor comes from a man aged 40-55 years with Graves' hyperthyroidism that later progressed to Graves' ophthalmopathy. The CDR3 DNA reads as TGTGCCAGCAGGAGACAGGGTTCCGACTACGAGCAGTACTTC. Translating it yields CASRRQGSDYEQYF.